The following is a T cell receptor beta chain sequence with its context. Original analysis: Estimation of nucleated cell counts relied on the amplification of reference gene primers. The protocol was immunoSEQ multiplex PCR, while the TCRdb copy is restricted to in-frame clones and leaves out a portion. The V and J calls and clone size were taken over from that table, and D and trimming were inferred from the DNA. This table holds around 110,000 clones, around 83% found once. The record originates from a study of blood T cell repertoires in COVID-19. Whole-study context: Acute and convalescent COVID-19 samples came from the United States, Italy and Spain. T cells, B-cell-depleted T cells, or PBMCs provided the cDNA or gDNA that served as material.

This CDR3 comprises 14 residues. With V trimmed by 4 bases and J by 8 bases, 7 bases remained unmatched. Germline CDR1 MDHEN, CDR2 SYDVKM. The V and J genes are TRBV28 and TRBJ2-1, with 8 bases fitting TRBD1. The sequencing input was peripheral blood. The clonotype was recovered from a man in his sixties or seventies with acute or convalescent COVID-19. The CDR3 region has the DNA TGTGCCAGCAGTTCGGGACAGGAACGGGATGAGCAGTTCTTC. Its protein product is CASSSGQERDEQFF. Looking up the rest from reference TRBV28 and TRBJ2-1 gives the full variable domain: DVKVTQSSRYLVKRTGEKVFLECVQDMDHENMFWYRQDPGLGLRLIYFSYDVKMKEKGDIPEGYSVSREKKERFSLILESASTNQTSMYLCASSSGQERDEQFFGPGTRLTVL.